Below, one TCR beta chain is given with its context. The target of this receptor is not known. The input lacks base qualities; no much larger clone sits a single base away. Genomic DNA was extracted from sorted cells for sequencing of the TCRbeta CDR3 region. TCRbeta CDR3 regions were sequenced using the immunoSEQ Assay. In TCRdb, the immuneACCESS table is reduced to in-frame sequences with V and J assigned. These tables do not hold every clone; where another copy was compared, an unresolved V gene accounts for under half, and the others remain unexplained. The sample includes about 24,000 clones, with more than 65% observed a single time. About 25% of the sample is held by the ten biggest clonotypes. The V end gives up 5 bases and the J end 7 bases, leaving 2 bases in the junction not matched to a gene. Including cysteine and phenylalanine, the CDR3 has 12 amino acids. The retained sequence is limited to the CDR3, 36 bases, with the frame set at the first base. CDR1 SGDLS and CDR2 YYNGEE are derived from the germline V gene.

The trial excluded patients who had a history of autoimmune disease or who were on systemic immunosuppression. In every dose cohort, peripheral blood was drawn for TCR sequencing at baseline, cycle 4 day 1, and cycle 7 day 1. The samples were taken from a phase I, first-in-human, multicenter, open-label dose-escalation trial of ivuxolimab. Adults with locally advanced or metastatic melanoma, renal cell carcinoma, hepatocellular carcinoma or head and neck squamous cell carcinoma were enrolled in the trial. Before TCR sequencing, CD4+ T cells and CD8+ T cells were sorted from peripheral blood as separate populations. This sample was included in a study of OX40 agonist ivuxolimab in advanced cancers. At the level of the whole study: The costimulatory receptor OX40 (CD134) was targeted by ivuxolimab, a fully human IgG2 agonistic monoclonal antibody. The monotherapy dose-escalation portion (N of about 50 patients) of the phase I ivuxolimab trial is reported in the paper. Patients were allowed to have had prior anti-PD-1, anti-PD-L1 or anti-CTLA-4 therapy, and around 41% of the dose-escalation patients had previously received checkpoint inhibitors. Intravenous ivuxolimab was administered to patients every 2 weeks at six dose levels: 0.01, 0.1, 0.3, 1.5, 3 and 10 mg/kg. Peripheral TCRbeta sequencing aimed to test whether ivuxolimab altered TCR sequence diversity and caused clonal T-cell expansion. Partial responses were achieved by three dose-escalation patients, of whom one had hepatocellular carcinoma and two had cutaneous melanoma. In the dose-escalation cohort, around four fifths of patients were male, and the mean age was approximately 60 years, with a range of 23 to 79. Of the approximately 50 dose-escalation patients, hepatocellular carcinoma was present in roughly 19, melanoma in approximately 15, renal cell carcinoma in 9 and head and neck cancer in 9. Study-level results and caveats: Low levels of normalized T-cell clonal expansion were also seen in some nonresponding patients. At doses from 0.1 to 3.0 mg/kg, clonal expansion was seen in both CD4+ and CD8+ blood T cells between baseline and week 6. Which antigens the clonally expanded peripheral T cells were specific for was not determined. Partial responders in the 0.1-3.0 mg/kg groups had among the lowest normalized peripheral clonal expansion, especially among CD8+ T cells. After ivuxolimab, CD8+ T cells had more expanded clones than CD4+ T cells on average.

This receptor was identified in an adult with an advanced solid tumor such as melanoma, head and neck, liver or kidney cancer. The sample here was CD4+ or CD8+ T cells sorted from blood, taken in a trial of the OX40 agonist ivuxolimab. Rearrangement joined TRBV9 to TRBJ2-1, and 8 junction bases match TRBD2. The DNA sequence is given as TGTGCCAGCAGTTTAGCGGGGAATGAGCAGTTCTTC. It codes for CASSLAGNEQFF. Outside the CDR3, residues come from the reference TRBV9 and TRBJ2-1 proteins, so the full variable domain is: DSGVTQTPKHLITATGQRVTLRCSPRSGDLSVYWYQQSLDQGLQFLIQYYNGEERAKGNILERFSAQQFPDLHSELNLSSLELGDSALYFCASSLAGNEQFFGPGTRLTVL.